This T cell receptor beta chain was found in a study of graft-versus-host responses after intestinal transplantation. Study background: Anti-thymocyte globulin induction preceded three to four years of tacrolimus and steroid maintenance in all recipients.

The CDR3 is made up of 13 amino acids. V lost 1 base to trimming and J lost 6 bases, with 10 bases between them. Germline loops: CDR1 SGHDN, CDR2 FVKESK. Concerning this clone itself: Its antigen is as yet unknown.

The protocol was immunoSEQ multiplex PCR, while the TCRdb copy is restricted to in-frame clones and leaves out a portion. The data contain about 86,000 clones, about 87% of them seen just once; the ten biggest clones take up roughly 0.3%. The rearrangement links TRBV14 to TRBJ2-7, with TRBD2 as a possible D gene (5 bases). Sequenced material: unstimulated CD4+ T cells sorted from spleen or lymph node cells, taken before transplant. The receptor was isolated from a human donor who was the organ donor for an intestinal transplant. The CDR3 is CASSQVDYSEQYF. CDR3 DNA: TGTGCCAGCAGCCAAGTTGACTATTCCGAGCAGTACTTC.